The 14 T cell receptor beta chains listed next were all sequenced from one sample in a study of CD8 T cells in ankylosing spondylitis. TCRdb recomputed calls from the 5' RACE reads with MiXCR, one row per CDR3 protein. There are more than 650,000 distinct CDR3 sequences in the sample; 12% occur only once, and approximately 0.5% lies in the top ten. These receptors are not linked to any known antigen. Findings of the study overall: Several highly homologous variants made up a TCR beta motif that seemed to typify ankylosing spondylitis blood.

The source material was blood, either unsorted or a sorted T cell fraction (not recorded which). Receptor source: a male donor with ankylosing spondylitis.

The rearrangement links TRBV20-1 to TRBJ2-1; D is unclear. The CDR3 sequence is 14 residues long. V was trimmed by 7 bases and J by 0 bases, leaving 13 bases between them. Germline loops: CDR1 DFQATT, CDR2 SNEGSKA (reference sequence). The CDR3 DNA follows: TGCAGTGTGGATAGGTCTAGCTCCTACAATGAGCAGTTCTTC. Translation: CSVDRSSSYNEQFF.

This chain links TRBV20-1 with TRBJ2-3; D is undetermined. The CDR3 is made up of 15 amino acids. V lost 3 bases, J lost 2 bases, and 15 bases lay in between. The germline V gene has CDR1 DFQATT and CDR2 SNEGSKA (reference sequence). The CDR3 coding sequence is TGCAGTGCTAGCCCCCGGCGGAGAGCCACAGATACGCAGTATTTT. Its protein is CSASPRRRATDTQYF.

The chain has TRBV6-1 and TRBJ2-5, with a possible D match to TRBD2 (6 bases). Trimming pared 5 bases from V and 0 bases from J, leaving 13 bases between. The length of the CDR3 is 15 residues. Per germline, CDR1 MNHNS and CDR2 SASEGT. CDR3 nucleotide sequence: TGTGCCAGCAGTCCATGGGACTCCGACCAAGAGACCCAGTACTTC. Its protein product is CASSPWDSDQETQYF.

This clonotype was seen more than once but under ten times. This rearrangement joins TRBV5-1 to TRBJ2-7; D may match TRBD1 or TRBD2 (5 bases each). The CDR3 has 15 amino acids. Looked up from germline, CDR1 is SGHRS and CDR2 is YFSETQ. Trimming removed 0 bases at V and 4 bases at J, with 14 bases between. Here the CDR3 reads CASSLGGSPDYEQYF. The CDR3 bases are TGCGCCAGCAGCTTGGGGGGGTCCCCCGATTACGAGCAGTACTTC.

The rearrangement links TRBV28 to TRBJ2-7, with D maybe TRBD2 (6 bases). Germline-derived CDR1 and CDR2 are MDHEN and SYDVKM. The CDR3 extends over 13 amino acids. Trimming removed 10 bases from V and 2 bases from J, with 15 bases in between. The CDR3 coding sequence is TGTGCCACCATTAGCGGAGCGCCCTACGAGCAGTACTTC. Amino acid sequence: CATISGAPYEQYF. The complete variable domain, with remaining parts taken from reference TRBV28 and TRBJ2-7, reads DVKVTQSSRYLVKRTGEKVFLECVQDMDHENMFWYRQDPGLGLRLIYFSYDVKMKEKGDIPEGYSVSREKKERFSLILESASTNQTSMYLCATISGAPYEQYFGPGTRLTVT.

This clonotype was counted between two and nine times. The J gene is TRBJ1-5, the V gene TRBV7-2, with a possible D match to TRBD1 (5 bases). Trimming removed 6 bases at V and 3 bases at J, with 12 bases between. From germline, CDR1 is SGHTA and CDR2 FQGNSA. This CDR3 spans 14 amino acids. Written as DNA, the CDR3 is TGTGCCAGCAGACTTGACAGCTTCAATCAGCCCCAGCATTTT. Its protein product is CASRLDSFNQPQHF.

The chain combines TRBV5-1 with TRBJ2-1; D gene uncertain. CDR1 SGHRS and CDR2 YFSETQ come from the germline V gene. The CDR3 consists of 13 residues. Trimming left V 0 bases short and J 8 bases short, with 9 bases between. This CDR3 reads CASSLEGWDEQFF. CDR3 bases: TGCGCCAGCAGCTTGGAAGGGTGGGATGAGCAGTTCTTC.

This clonotype came up a few times. The chain carries TRBV12-3 or TRBV12-4 and TRBJ1-1, with a weak D call TRBD1 (5 bases). V lost 3 bases and J lost 3, with 11 bases in between. The CDR3 is 14 residues long. The CDR3 protein is CASSFRVPDTEAFF. CDR3 nucleotides: TGTGCCAGCAGTTTCAGGGTTCCAGACACTGAAGCTTTCTTT.

This chain uses TRBV28 with TRBJ2-1; a possible D gene is TRBD2 (5 bases). This CDR3 comprises 12 residues. CDR1 is MDHEN, CDR2 SYDVKM, per germline. V was shortened by 6 bases and J by 10 bases, with 13 bases between the two germline ends. The CDR3 DNA reads TGTGCCAGCAGCCCTATTCAGCGGGAGCAGTTCTTC. Protein product: CASSPIQREQFF. Variable domain in full (rest from reference TRBV28 and TRBJ2-1): DVKVTQSSRYLVKRTGEKVFLECVQDMDHENMFWYRQDPGLGLRLIYFSYDVKMKEKGDIPEGYSVSREKKERFSLILESASTNQTSMYLCASSPIQREQFFGPGTRLTVL.

There are a few counts of this clonotype. CDR3 coding DNA: TGTGCCAGCAGTTTAAAACAGGTCACAGATACGCAGTATTTT. Its protein product is CASSLKQVTDTQYF. This chain uses TRBV28 with TRBJ2-3; maybe TRBD1 (5 bases). Deletions cut 2 bases from V and 2 bases from J, with 8 bases between. The length of the CDR3 is 14 residues. Germline V lookup: CDR1 MDHEN, CDR2 SYDVKM.

This clonotype was seen only a few times. This CDR3 reads CAISSRAGATDTQYF. In DNA, the CDR3 is TGTGCCATCTCTTCTAGGGCGGGAGCAACAGATACGCAGTATTTT. The V call is TRBV10-3, the J call TRBJ2-3, with 7 bases aligning to TRBD2. There are 15 residues in the CDR3. Germline-derived CDR1 and CDR2 are ENHRY and SYGVKD. The junction had 11 bases not matched to a gene; V was cut back by 8 bases and J by 3 bases.

This clonotype was observed a few times. The chain employs TRBV5-4 and TRBJ1-6; tentative D call: TRBD1 (5 bases). Germline assignment: CDR1 SGHNT and CDR2 YYREEE (reference sequence). Trimming removed 0 bases from V and 2 bases from J, with 15 bases in between. The CDR3 has 18 amino acids. The CDR3 is CASSLVGRGSPYNSPLHF. The CDR3 DNA sequence: TGTGCCAGCAGCTTGGTAGGGCGGGGCTCGCCCTATAATTCACCCCTCCACTTT.

The CDR3 loop reads CSASLRIEQYF. The CDR3 DNA reads TGCAGTGCTAGTTTGCGAATCGAGCAGTACTTC. The chain combines TRBV20-1 with TRBJ2-7, with no clear D. CDR1 is DFQATT, CDR2 SNEGSKA, per germline (reference sequence). CDR3 length: 11 amino acids. V shed 3 bases and J shed 6 bases, with 9 bases lying between them.

This chain connects TRBV12-3 or TRBV12-4 to TRBJ1-4, with no clear D. V was trimmed by 5 bases and J by 8 bases, leaving 9 bases between them. CDR3 length: 12 amino acids. The DNA for the CDR3 is TGTGCCAGCAGTCCCGCAGGCGAAAAACTGTTTTTT. Its protein product is CASSPAGEKLFF.